Given below is one TCR beta chain in context. It has no known antigen specificity. No clone much larger than this one lies a single base away; base qualities are absent. This record belongs to a study of blood T cell repertoires in COVID-19 (TCRdb year 2020). In the study overall: Samples from collaborators originated in the United States, Italy and Spain and spanned both the acute and convalescent phases of COVID-19. Where available, HLA class I and class II types were taken from metadata supplied by the sample provider and were not determined by assay-based typing. The material from the prospective study consisted of cDNA or gDNA derived from T cells, B-cell-depleted T cells, or PBMCs. Samples were obtained from the ongoing ImmuneRACE study (first 160 participants) and from roughly 1,300 subjects provided by 6 global collaborators. The repertoires were made available in a free public database intended to serve as a resource for research on the immune response to SARS-CoV-2. Deeply sampled blood TCRbeta repertoires from subjects exposed to, actively infected with, or recovered from COVID-19 were included in the dataset. Nearly every sample came with metadata listing a de-identified subject ID, COVID-19 status, age in years and sex.

Here is what the overall study found, with its caveats: Clinical and demographic metadata were provided uncurated, with the amount varying by source and participant.

TCRbeta CDR3 regions were amplified from genomic DNA using the immunoSEQ Assay, a bias-controlled multiplex PCR. The authors' analysis ran thus. The number of nucleated cells in each sample was estimated from the amplification of reference gene primers within the assay. To quantify the absolute abundance of each unique TCRbeta CDR3 rearrangement, sequence reads were collapsed and filtered. Productive Simpson clonality was computed per sample as the square root of Simpson's diversity index over productive rearrangements. The table comes from immuneACCESS by way of TCRdb, which keeps in-frame sequences with V and J called. Part of the clones is missing from these tables; in studies checked, under half for an unresolved V gene and the rest for unknown reasons. V and J calls and clone size come straight from that table; D and trimming were deduced from the DNA. Here the sample has about 170,000 clones; 65% to 85% occur a single time. Clones ranked in the top ten supply approximately 4% of the sample.

Participants in the prospective study were aged roughly 18 to 95 years, lived in some 24 United States geographic areas, and enrolled through a virtual design. In the prospective study, cohorts were assigned on the basis of participant-reported clinical history obtained from a screening survey and a study questionnaire. In the prospective study, whole blood, serum and a nasopharyngeal or oropharyngeal swab were collected from each participant by mobile phlebotomists. Participants in the prospective study had the option to provide additional blood draws and questionnaires over a roughly 2-month period. Before DNA extraction, prospective study blood samples were shipped either frozen or at room temperature. Material for sequencing was PBMCs or T cells enriched from blood (not recorded which). The TCR comes from a woman aged 50 to 65 in a cohort exposed to, infected with or recovered from COVID-19 (not recorded which).

The CDR3 region has the sequence CASGMGTGNEKLFF. Read as DNA, the sequence is TGTGCCAGTGGAATGGGGACAGGGAATGAAAAACTGTTTTTT. The chain was built from TRBV5-8 and TRBJ1-4, with 9 bases matching TRBD1. The germline V gene gives CDR1 as SGHTS and CDR2 as YDEGEE. At the junction V is shortened by 8 bases and J by 5 bases; bases outside the gene matches: 7. The CDR3 contains 14 residues, cysteine and phenylalanine counted. Only the CDR3 portion is preserved as DNA: 42 bases, with reading frame beginning at the first base. With all but the CDR3 taken from the reference TRBV5-8 and TRBJ1-4 genes, the full variable domain is: EAGVTQSPTHLIKTRGQQATLRCSPISGHTSVYWYQQALGLGLQFLLWYDEGEERNRGNFPPRFSGRQFPNYSSELNVNALELEDSALYLCASGMGTGNEKLFFGSGTQLSVL.